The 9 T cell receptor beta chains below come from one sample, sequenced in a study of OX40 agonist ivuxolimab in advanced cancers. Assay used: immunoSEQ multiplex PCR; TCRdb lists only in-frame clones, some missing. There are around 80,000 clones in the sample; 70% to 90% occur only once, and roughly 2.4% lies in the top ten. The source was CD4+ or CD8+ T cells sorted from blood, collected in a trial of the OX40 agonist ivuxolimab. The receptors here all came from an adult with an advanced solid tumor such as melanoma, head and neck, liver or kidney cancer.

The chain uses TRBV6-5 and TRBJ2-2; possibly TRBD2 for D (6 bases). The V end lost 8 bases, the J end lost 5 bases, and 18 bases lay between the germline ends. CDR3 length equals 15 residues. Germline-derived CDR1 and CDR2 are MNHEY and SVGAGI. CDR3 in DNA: TGTGCCAGCGGCCGCCCGGGAGCAGGTACCGGGGAGCTGTTTTTT. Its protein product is CASGRPGAGTGELFF.

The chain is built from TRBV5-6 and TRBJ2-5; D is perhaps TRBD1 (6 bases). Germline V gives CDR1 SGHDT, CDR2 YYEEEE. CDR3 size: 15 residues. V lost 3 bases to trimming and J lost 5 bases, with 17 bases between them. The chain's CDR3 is CASSWDPTGGETQYF. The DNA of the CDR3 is TGTGCCAGCAGCTGGGATCCGACAGGCGGGGAGACCCAGTACTTC.

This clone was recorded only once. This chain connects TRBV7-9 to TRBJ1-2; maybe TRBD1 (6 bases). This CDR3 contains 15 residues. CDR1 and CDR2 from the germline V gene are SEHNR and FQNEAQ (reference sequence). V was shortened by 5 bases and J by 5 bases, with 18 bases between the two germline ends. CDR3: CASSPGVGRIYGYTF. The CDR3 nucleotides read TGTGCCAGCAGCCCAGGGGTGGGCAGGATTTATGGCTACACCTTC.

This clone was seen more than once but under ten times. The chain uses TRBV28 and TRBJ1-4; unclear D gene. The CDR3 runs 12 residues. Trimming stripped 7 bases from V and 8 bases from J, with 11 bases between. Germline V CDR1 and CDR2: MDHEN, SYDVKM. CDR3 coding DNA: TGTGCCAGCAAGCGATTAGAGGAAAAACTGTTTTTT. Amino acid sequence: CASKRLEEKLFF.

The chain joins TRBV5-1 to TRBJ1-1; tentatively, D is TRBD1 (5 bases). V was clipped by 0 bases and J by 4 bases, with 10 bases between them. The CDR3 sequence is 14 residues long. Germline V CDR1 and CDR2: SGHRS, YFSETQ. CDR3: CASSLEAGPTEAFF. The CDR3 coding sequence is TGCGCCAGCAGCTTGGAGGCGGGACCCACTGAAGCTTTCTTT.

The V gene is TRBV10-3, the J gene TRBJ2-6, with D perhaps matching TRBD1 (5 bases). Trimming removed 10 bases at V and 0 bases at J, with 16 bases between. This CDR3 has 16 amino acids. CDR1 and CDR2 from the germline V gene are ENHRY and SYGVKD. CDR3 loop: CAKDGHPLSGANVLTF. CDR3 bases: TGTGCCAAAGACGGACATCCACTCTCTGGGGCCAACGTCCTGACTTTC.

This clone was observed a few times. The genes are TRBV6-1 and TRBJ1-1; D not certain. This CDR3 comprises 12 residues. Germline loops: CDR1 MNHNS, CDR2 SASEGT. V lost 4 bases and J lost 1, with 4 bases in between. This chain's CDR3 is CASSVENTEAFF. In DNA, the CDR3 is TGTGCCAGCAGTGTGGAGAACACTGAAGCTTTCTTT.

The CDR3 DNA reads TGTGCCAGTGACGGGGGCTTAGATGGTCAGCCCCAGCATTTT. Translation gives CASDGGLDGQPQHF. The chain is built from TRBV28 and TRBJ1-5; the D gene is possibly TRBD1 (6 bases). CDR3 length equals 14 residues. Trimming stripped 9 bases from V and 6 bases from J, with 18 bases between. Germline V gene sequence: CDR1 MDHEN, CDR2 SYDVKM. The whole variable domain, remainder taken from reference TRBV28 and TRBJ1-5, is DVKVTQSSRYLVKRTGEKVFLECVQDMDHENMFWYRQDPGLGLRLIYFSYDVKMKEKGDIPEGYSVSREKKERFSLILESASTNQTSMYLCASDGGLDGQPQHFGDGTRLSIL.

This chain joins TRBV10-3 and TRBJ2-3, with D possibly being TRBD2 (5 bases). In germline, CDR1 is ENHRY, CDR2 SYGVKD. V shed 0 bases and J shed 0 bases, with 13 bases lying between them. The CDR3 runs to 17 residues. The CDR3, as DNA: TGTGCCATCAGTGAGTCGAAGCGGAGTACTAGCACAGATACGCAGTATTTT. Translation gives CAISESKRSTSTDTQYF.